The 27 T cell receptor beta chains reported below all come from one sample, sequenced in a study of blood T cell repertoires in COVID-19. TCRdb's copy holds only in-frame clones and misses some; the assay was immunoSEQ multiplex PCR. Here the sample spans 140,000 or so clones, approximately 84% being singletons. Sequenced sample: PBMCs or T cells enriched from blood (not recorded which). These TCRs come from a young woman who had been exposed to COVID-19.

This sequence joins TRBV12-1 and TRBJ2-1; TRBD2, the table's D call, was not compared with the DNA. TRBV12-1 is described as a pseudogene. The length of the CDR3 is 21 residues. CDR3 protein: CASSPEIIQTSGTKEYNEQFF. CDR3 nucleotide sequence: TGTGCCAGCAGCCCCGAGATCATTCAGACTAGCGGAACAAAGGAATACAATGAGCAGTTCTTC.

This clone was found once. The rearrangement joins TRBV5-6 to TRBJ1-3, with 7 bases lining up with TRBD1. Germline CDR1 and CDR2: SGHDT and YYEEEE. The ends lost 3 bases at V and 2 bases at J; junction bases unmatched: 2. The CDR3 totals 14 residues. Written as DNA, the CDR3 is TGTGCCAGCAGCTCTGGGACAGCTGGAAACACCATATATTTT. Protein product: CASSSGTAGNTIYF. Supplemented by reference TRBV5-6 and TRBJ1-3, the full variable domain reads DAGVTQSPTHLIKTRGQQVTLRCSPKSGHDTVSWYQQALGQGPQFIFQYYEEEERQRGNFPDRFSGHQFPNYSSELNVNALLLGDSALYLCASSSGTAGNTIYFGEGSWLTVV.

The chain couples TRBV7-3 to TRBJ2-3, with TRBD1 as a possible D gene (5 bases). The V and J ends lost 5 bases and 5 bases respectively, with 8 bases between them. Germline CDR1 and CDR2: SGHTA and FQGTGA. The CDR3 contains 12 residues. Here the CDR3 DNA reads TGTGCCAGCAGCGCTAGGGGAGATACGCAGTATTTT. Translating gives CASSARGDTQYF. The entire variable domain, with the rest obtained from reference TRBV7-3 and TRBJ2-3, is as follows: GAGVSQTPSNKVTEKGKYVELRCDPISGHTALYWYRQSLGQGPEFLIYFQGTGAADDSGLPNDRFFAVRPEGSVSTLKIQRTERGDSAVYLCASSARGDTQYFGPGTRLTVL.

V gene TRBV27 combines with J gene TRBJ2-2; 7 bases agree with TRBD1. V was pared by 6 bases and J by 1 base, with 11 bases of the junction left unmatched. This CDR3 comprises 17 residues. The germline V gene encodes CDR1 MNHEY and CDR2 SMNVEV (reference sequence). The chain's CDR3 is CASRKPGGVLNTGELFF. The CDR3 DNA follows: TGTGCCAGCAGAAAACCAGGGGGTGTGTTGAACACCGGGGAGCTGTTTTTT.

V gene TRBV6-2 or TRBV6-3 combines with J gene TRBJ2-1; no clear D gene. Trimming stripped 5 bases from V and 5 bases from J, with 10 bases between. The V gene's germline CDR1 is MNHEY and CDR2 SVGEGT. This CDR3 has 13 amino acids. In DNA, the CDR3 is TGTGCCAGCAGTCCCACCGACAACAATGAGCAGTTCTTC. It codes for CASSPTDNNEQFF.

This chain joins TRBV5-1 and TRBJ2-7; 7 bases map to TRBD1. Germline CDR1 SGHRS, CDR2 YFSETQ. V shed 5 bases, J shed 2 bases, and the junction held 4 bases outside the gene matches. The CDR3 extends over 13 amino acids. CDR3 DNA: TGCGCCAGCAGGACAGGACAGGCCTACGAGCAGTACTTC. It yields the protein CASRTGQAYEQYF.

The chain uses TRBV19 and TRBJ1-5; no firm D call. The ends were cut back, 2 bases at V and 11 bases at J, with 10 bases in the middle. The CDR3 totals 12 residues. Germline CDR1 is LNHDA and CDR2 is SQIVND (reference sequence). In DNA form, the CDR3 reads TGTGCCAGTAGTATACACCAGGCAGCCCAGCATTTT. It encodes CASSIHQAAQHF.

The J gene is TRBJ2-3, the V gene TRBV7-2, with 12 bases identical to TRBD1. The CDR3 has 16 amino acids. Per germline, CDR1 SGHTA and CDR2 FQGNSA. V shed 5 bases and J 5 bases; nucleotides not matched to a gene: 8. The CDR3 DNA reads as TGTGCCAGCAGCGCCCGGGACAGGGGGCGCGGAGATACGCAGTATTTT. This codes for CASSARDRGRGDTQYF.

This clone was seen only once. The rearrangement links TRBV6-5 to TRBJ2-5, with unresolved D. The CDR3 totals 11 residues. V lost 7 bases to trimming and J lost 5 bases, with 8 bases between them. The germline CDR1 and CDR2 sequences are MNHEY and SVGAGI. The DNA for the CDR3 is TGTGCCAGCACCCATGTGGAGACCCAGTACTTC. This codes for CASTHVETQYF.

DNA of the CDR3: TGTGCCAGCAGACAGGAGACAGGGCCCGGAAACACCATATATTTT. Protein product: CASRQETGPGNTIYF. V is TRBV25-1 and J is TRBJ1-3; 7 bases are a match to TRBD1. With V trimmed by 6 bases and J by 4 bases, 9 bases remained unmatched. Germline V lookup: CDR1 MGHDK, CDR2 SYGVNS. This CDR3 spans 15 amino acids.

This chain connects TRBV18 to TRBJ1-5; D gene ambiguous. Trimming took off 0 bases at V and 7 bases at J, with 10 bases between the two ends. CDR3 length: 14 amino acids. Germline values: CDR1 KGHSH, CDR2 LQKENI. The CDR3 is CASSPPYSRQPQHF. DNA for the CDR3: TGTGCCAGCTCACCACCCTATTCGAGGCAGCCCCAGCATTTT.

This clone was observed a single time. V gene TRBV28 combines with J gene TRBJ1-5; possibly TRBD1 for D (6 bases). Trimming pared 6 bases from V and 5 bases from J, leaving 11 bases between. CDR1 and CDR2 from the germline V gene are MDHEN and SYDVKM. There are 13 residues in the CDR3. The CDR3 sequence is CASSWTADQPQHF. For the CDR3, the DNA is TGTGCCAGCAGCTGGACAGCGGATCAGCCCCAGCATTTT.

V and J are TRBV19 and TRBJ2-7; D possibly corresponds to TRBD1 (6 bases). V was pared by 8 bases and J by 0 bases, with 11 bases between. CDR3 size: 13 residues. Germline V CDR1 and CDR2: LNHDA, SQIVND (reference sequence). CDR3: CASDTGSSYEQYF. The CDR3 DNA sequence: TGTGCCAGTGACACAGGGAGCTCCTACGAGCAGTACTTC. Full variable domain (outside the CDR3, taken from reference TRBV19 and TRBJ2-7): DGGITQSPKYLFRKEGQNVTLSCEQNLNHDAMYWYRQDPGQGLRLIYYSQIVNDFQKGDIAEGYSVSREKKESFPLTVTSAQKNPTAFYLCASDTGSSYEQYFGPGTRLTVT.

The chain joins TRBV25-1 to TRBJ1-4; 9 bases are shared with TRBD1. Germline values: CDR1 MGHDK, CDR2 SYGVNS. The V gene end was trimmed by 4 bases and the J gene end by 6 bases; junction bases not matched to a gene: 9. The CDR3 runs to 16 residues. In DNA form, the CDR3 reads TGTGCCAGCAGTGGGAACAGGGGGCGTCAAGATGAAAAACTGTTTTTT. It yields the protein CASSGNRGRQDEKLFF.

This clone was seen once. The gene calls are TRBV7-8 and TRBJ2-3, with 7 bases that match TRBD2. The trim removed 5 bases at V and 3 bases at J, leaving 5 bases unmatched. Looked up from germline, CDR1 is SGHVS and CDR2 is FQNEAQ. This CDR3 has 14 residues. CDR3 region: CASSREAGTDTQYF. The DNA of the CDR3 is TGTGCCAGCAGCCGGGAGGCGGGTACAGATACGCAGTATTTT.

The V call is TRBV3-1 (or the pseudogene TRBV3-2), the J call TRBJ2-4; no definite D call. V was cut by 1 base and J by 1 base, with 8 bases left in between. This CDR3 has 15 amino acids. Germline V lookup: CDR1 LGHDT, CDR2 YNNKEL (reference sequence). The CDR3 reads CASSQASSAKNIQYF. DNA for the CDR3: TGTGCCAGCAGCCAAGCGTCCTCGGCCAAAAACATTCAGTACTTC.

The genes are TRBV27 and TRBJ1-6; TRBD1 is a possible D gene (5 bases). V gave up 2 bases and J gave up 2 bases, with 13 bases separating them. This CDR3 is built from 17 residues. Germline CDR1 reads MNHEY; CDR2 reads SMNVEV (reference sequence). CDR3 nucleotide sequence: TGTGCCAGCAGTTTAGGGGGGAGATCGACCTATAATTCACCCCTCCACTTT. Amino acid sequence: CASSLGGRSTYNSPLHF.

V and J are TRBV5-1 and TRBJ2-2; the match to TRBD2 covers 14 bases. The length of the CDR3 is 18 residues. With 0 bases clipped from V and 4 bases from J, the junction kept 5 bases outside the gene matches. The germline gives CDR1 SGHRS, CDR2 YFSETQ. In DNA form, the CDR3 reads TGCGCCAGCAGCTTGGTTGGACTAGCGGGAGGAGTCACCGGGGAGCTGTTTTTT. It codes for CASSLVGLAGGVTGELFF.

This clone appeared many times. The J gene is TRBJ1-6, the V gene TRBV23-1; D ambiguous. TRBV23-1 is marked as an open reading frame, function uncertain. The CDR3 has 16 residues. The V and J ends lost 0 bases and 4 bases respectively, with 10 bases between them. The CDR3 DNA sequence: TGCGCCAGCAGTCAATCGAGCCCCGTTTATAATTCACCCCTCCACTTT. Translation gives CASSQSSPVYNSPLHF.

This rearrangement joins TRBV27 to TRBJ2-1; D may be TRBD1 (5 bases). CDR3 length equals 15 residues. The V gene's germline CDR1 is MNHEY and CDR2 SMNVEV (reference sequence). Between the trimmed V and J ends, which lost 2 bases and 8 bases, there was a span of 16 bases. The CDR3 DNA reads as TGTGCCAGCAGTTTACGGCAGGGTAGTTTGGATGAGCAGTTCTTC. Its protein is CASSLRQGSLDEQFF.

The gene calls are TRBV18 and TRBJ1-1; 9 bases line up with TRBD1. J lost 3 bases, V lost 6 bases, and 11 bases had no gene match. CDR3 length: 16 residues. The germline CDR1 and CDR2 sequences are KGHSH and LQKENI. Written as DNA, the CDR3 is TGTGCCAGCTCCCCTCTGACAGGGGGTCGGGACACTGAAGCTTTCTTT. Protein product: CASSPLTGGRDTEAFF.

This clone was detected only a few times. The chain employs TRBV7-3 and TRBJ2-1; weak D call: TRBD2 (6 bases). V lost 2 bases and J lost 5, with 7 bases in between. The CDR3 extends over 13 amino acids. Germline V lookup: CDR1 SGHTA, CDR2 FQGTGA. Written as DNA, the CDR3 is TGTGCCAGCAGCTTAGCGGGACACAATGAGCAGTTCTTC. Its protein is CASSLAGHNEQFF.

The V gene is TRBV2, the J gene TRBJ1-6; the D is unclear. CDR1 is SNHLY and CDR2 is FYNNEI in the germline V gene. V was shortened by 6 bases and J by 8 bases, with 11 bases between the two germline ends. The length of the CDR3 is 13 residues. The CDR3 reads CASRDFTYSPLHF. The CDR3 coding sequence is TGTGCCAGCAGAGATTTTACTTATTCACCCCTCCACTTT.

The chain employs TRBV4-3 and TRBJ2-5, with 10 bases aligning to TRBD1. There are 15 residues in the CDR3. The J segment lost 5 bases and the V segment lost 4 bases, leaving 7 bases of the junction unmatched. The germline gives CDR1 LGHNA, CDR2 YSLEER. CDR3 residues: CASSPGTGEGETQYF. CDR3 nucleotide sequence: TGCGCCAGCAGCCCGGGGACAGGGGAGGGGGAGACCCAGTACTTC.

In its sample, this clone was seen once. The genes are TRBV6-6 and TRBJ2-3; 10 bases line up with TRBD1. V lost 7 bases to trimming and J lost 2 bases; unmatched junction nucleotides: 6. The CDR3 is 15 residues long. The germline V gene encodes CDR1 MNHNY and CDR2 SVGAGI (reference sequence). CDR3 DNA sequence: TGTGCCAGCATTAGGGGACAGGGGAACACAGATACGCAGTATTTT. Its translation is CASIRGQGNTDTQYF.

V usage is TRBV5-1 and J usage is TRBJ1-1, with D possibly TRBD1 on 6 matching bases. This CDR3 contains 15 residues. The V gene's germline CDR1 is SGHRS and CDR2 YFSETQ. Between the trimmed V and J ends, which lost 2 bases and 1 base, there was a span of 12 bases. CDR3 sequence reads: CASSLTGTANTEAFF. The CDR3 nucleotides read TGCGCCAGCAGCTTAACAGGGACGGCGAACACTGAAGCTTTCTTT.

This clone was detected a few times. The chain links TRBV2 to TRBJ1-1; D possibly corresponds to TRBD1 (5 bases). The CDR3 loop spans 12 amino acids. Looked up from germline, CDR1 is SNHLY and CDR2 is FYNNEI. V shed 4 bases and J shed 5 bases, with 8 bases lying between them. The CDR3 DNA reads TGTGCCAGCAGTGGGGGGGGAACTGAAGCTTTCTTT. It codes for CASSGGGTEAFF.